The rows below give T cell receptor beta chains drawn from one sample of a study of breast tumors, draining lymph nodes, adjacent tissues. MiXCR, run by TCRdb on the multiplex PCR reads, gives a single entry per CDR3 protein. This table has around 70,000 distinct CDR3 sequences, less than 45% appearing once. Material for sequencing was breast tumor tissue. Every receptor here comes from a female donor with breast cancer. Some clones in this sample may be carry-over from other donors' samples. Each CDR3 is given with its conserved first and last residue. The D gene is left open where the match is weak. Where a row states a size, it is once, few, many or the class of an expanded clone; other rows omit it.

TRBV19	TRBJ2-5	many	TRBD1	CASSIGQGARMIETQYF	TGTGCCAGTAGTATAGGACAGGGGGCGAGGATGATAGAGACCCAGTACTTC
TRBV6-6	TRBJ2-3	many	.	CASSFPSGDTQYF	TGTGCCAGCAGTTTCCCCAGTGGAGATACGCAGTATTTT
TRBV12-3/TRBV12-4	TRBJ2-5	.	TRBD2	CASSSSGRETQYF	TGTGCCAGCAGTTCTAGCGGGAGGGAGACCCAGTACTTC
TRBV20-1	TRBJ1-2	many	TRBD1	CSARPTGTGNYGYTF	TGCAGTGCTAGACCAACCGGGACAGGGAACTATGGCTACACCTTC
TRBV7-8	TRBJ2-5	.	TRBD2	CASSLGGDYRYF	TGTGCCAGCAGCTTAGGGGGGGACTATCGGTACTTC
TRBV6-1	TRBJ2-2	many	TRBD1	CASRRGQGTGELFF	TGTGCCAGTAGGAGGGGACAGGGAACCGGGGAGCTGTTTTTT
TRBV9	TRBJ1-5	many	.	CASSVEGNSNQPQHF	TGTGCCAGCAGCGTAGAAGGGAATAGCAATCAGCCCCAGCATTTT
TRBV11-1	TRBJ1-3	.	.	CASSPQHPTLSGNTIYF	TGTGCCAGCAGCCCCCAACATCCGACACTTTCTGGAAACACCATATATTTT
TRBV6-1	TRBJ2-7	many	TRBD1	CASSSPTSGTGDYEQYF	TGTGCCAGCAGTAGCCCCACTTCCGGGACAGGGGACTACGAGCAGTACTTC
TRBV12-3/TRBV12-4	TRBJ1-3	many	TRBD1	CASRKTGTGNTIYF	TGTGCCAGCAGAAAGACAGGGACTGGAAACACCATATATTTT
TRBV20-1	TRBJ2-3	.	.	CSAARGTDTQYF	TGCAGTGCCGCTAGGGGCACAGATACGCAGTATTTT
TRBV5-4	TRBJ1-2	many	TRBD1	CASSFRTGDHSYGYTF	TGTGCCAGCAGCTTTAGGACAGGGGACCACTCCTATGGCTACACCTTC
TRBV6-5	TRBJ2-1	many	TRBD2	CASSYHLAGGLNEQFF	TGTGCCAGCAGTTACCATCTAGCGGGGGGGCTGAATGAGCAGTTCTTC
TRBV7-6	TRBJ1-5	many	.	CASSLGTHQPQHF	TGTGCCAGCAGCTTAGGAACTCATCAGCCCCAGCATTTT
TRBV7-6	TRBJ1-4	.	TRBD1	CASSLDRTGGEKLFF	TGTGCCAGCAGCTTAGATCGGACAGGGGGGGAAAAACTGTTTTTT
TRBV6-6	TRBJ2-6	many	.	CASSYNGANVLTF	TGTGCCAGCAGTTACAATGGGGCCAACGTCCTGACTTTC
TRBV6-1	TRBJ1-2	.	TRBD1	CASSSPTGGGLGGYTF	TGTGCCAGCAGTTCGCCGACAGGGGGAGGGCTGGGCGGCTACACCTTC
TRBV11-3	TRBJ1-6	.	.	CASSFGGDSPPHF	TGTGCCAGCAGCTTTGGGGGGGACTCACCCCCCCACTTT
TRBV6-6	TRBJ1-2	many	.	CASSYPAGLNYGYTF	TGTGCCAGCAGTTACCCTGCAGGTTTGAACTATGGCTACACCTTC
TRBV7-9	TRBJ1-6	few	.	CASSPGVDAYNSPLHF	TGTGCCAGCAGCCCCGGGGTAGATGCCTATAATTCACCCCTCCACTTT
TRBV7-9	TRBJ1-2	many	.	CASSFGEQGGYTF	TGTGCCAGCAGCTTTGGGGAGCAGGGTGGCTACACCTTC
TRBV2	TRBJ2-7	once	TRBD2	CASSRRARGGNEQYF	TGTGCCAGCAGCAGAAGGGCGCGGGGGGGCAATGAGCAGTACTTC
TRBV29-1	TRBJ1-1	.	TRBD1	CSVAGGRAFF	TGCAGCGTTGCAGGGGGCCGAGCTTTCTTT
TRBV9	TRBJ1-6	.	TRBD1	CASSGQGARGMNSPPHF	TGTGCCAGCAGCGGACAGGGGGCGCGGGGGATGAATTCACCCCCCCACTTT